These 30 T cell receptor beta chains share one sample of origin, sequenced in a study of blood T cell repertoires in COVID-19. Method: immunoSEQ multiplex PCR; TCRdb's copy keeps in-frame clones and lacks some. The sample lists 310,000 or so clones, around 90% occurring once. The specimen was peripheral blood. The source of these receptors is a man aged 65-85 years with acute or convalescent COVID-19.

The chain couples TRBV18 to TRBJ1-1, with no clear D. CDR1 is KGHSH, CDR2 LQKENI, per germline. V gave up 2 bases and J gave up 0 bases, with 10 bases separating them. CDR3 length equals 15 residues. The CDR3 spells CASSPEEFMNTEAFF. CDR3 bases: TGTGCCAGCTCACCAGAGGAGTTTATGAACACTGAAGCTTTCTTT.

The rearrangement uses TRBV29-1 and TRBJ2-2; D is undetermined. Looked up from germline, CDR1 is SQVTM and CDR2 is ANQGSEA. V was shortened by 0 bases and J by 1 base, with 9 bases between the two germline ends. This CDR3 spans 15 amino acids. CDR3 residues: CSVEDPPGNTGELFF. As DNA, the CDR3 is TGCAGCGTTGAAGATCCCCCAGGGAACACCGGGGAGCTGTTTTTT.

This chain connects TRBV5-1 to TRBJ1-2; 8 bases match TRBD1. This CDR3 has 14 residues. The V and J ends lost 4 bases and 7 bases, in that order; junction bases with no gene match: 9. From germline, CDR1 is SGHRS and CDR2 YFSETQ. The CDR3 DNA reads TGCGCCAGCAGCACCGGACAGGGCCTTGGTGGCTACACCTTC. Translation gives CASSTGQGLGGYTF.

This sequence joins TRBV6-2 or TRBV6-3 and TRBJ2-1; no clear D. The V gene lost 0 bases and the J gene lost 10 bases, with 16 bases spanning the gap. The CDR3 consists of 15 residues. CDR1 and CDR2 from the germline V gene are MNHEY and SVGEGT. The CDR3 loop is CASSYSSRYAPEQFF. CDR3 bases: TGTGCCAGCAGTTACTCGAGTCGCTACGCCCCAGAGCAGTTCTTC.

This chain uses TRBV28 with TRBJ1-4; D is unclear. This CDR3 is 13 amino acids long. CDR1 and CDR2 from the germline V gene are MDHEN and SYDVKM. Trimming shortened V by 4 bases and J by 8 bases, and 11 bases separated the two germline ends. This CDR3 reads CASSSFRVEKLFF. In nucleotides, the CDR3 is TGTGCCAGCAGTTCCTTCCGGGTCGAAAAACTGTTTTTT. Filled out from reference TRBV28 and TRBJ1-4, the complete variable domain reads DVKVTQSSRYLVKRTGEKVFLECVQDMDHENMFWYRQDPGLGLRLIYFSYDVKMKEKGDIPEGYSVSREKKERFSLILESASTNQTSMYLCASSSFRVEKLFFGSGTQLSVL.

The rearrangement joins TRBV30 to TRBJ2-4, with 8 positions matching TRBD1. V lost 6 bases to trimming and J lost 4 bases; unmatched junction nucleotides: 8. Germline CDR1 and CDR2: GTSNPN and SVGIG (reference sequence). This CDR3 region has 14 residues. CDR3 nucleotides: TGTGCCTGCCTTGTAAGGACAGGGAAAAACATTCAGTACTTC. Amino acid sequence: CACLVRTGKNIQYF.

The chain couples TRBV11-2 to TRBJ2-7; perhaps TRBD2 as D (5 bases). Trimming removed 8 bases from V and 6 bases from J, with 11 bases in between. This CDR3 comprises 11 residues. Germline lookup yields CDR1 SGHAT and CDR2 FQNNGV. CDR3 bases: TGTGCCAGCGGGAGCTGGCCCGAGCAGTACTTC. It encodes CASGSWPEQYF.

The V call is TRBV2, the J call TRBJ1-6; D gene uncertain. This CDR3 region has 14 residues. V lost 9 bases to trimming and J lost 8 bases, with 17 bases between them. CDR1 SNHLY and CDR2 FYNNEI come from the germline V gene. As DNA, the CDR3 is TGTGCCAGTGCCTTGGGAGGGTGGCATTCACCCCTCCACTTT. This encodes CASALGGWHSPLHF. The whole variable domain, remainder taken from reference TRBV2 and TRBJ1-6, is EPEVTQTPSHQVTQMGQEVILRCVPISNHLYFYWYRQILGQKVEFLVSFYNNEISEKSEIFDDQFSVERPDGSNFTLKIRSTKLEDSAMYFCASALGGWHSPLHFGNGTRLTVT.

The chain couples TRBV7-8 to TRBJ1-5; the match to TRBD1 covers 7 bases. This CDR3 has 16 amino acids. The germline gives CDR1 SGHVS, CDR2 FQNEAQ. V shed 4 bases and J 2 bases; nucleotides not matched to a gene: 8. This CDR3 is CASSSDRASRNQPQHF. DNA of the CDR3: TGTGCCAGCAGCTCAGACAGGGCCTCACGCAATCAGCCCCAGCATTTT.

This clone was counted only a few times. The gene calls are TRBV6-6 and TRBJ1-1; TRBD1 aligns across 7 bases. Germline assignment: CDR1 MNHNY and CDR2 SVGAGI (reference sequence). The J segment lost 0 bases and the V segment lost 5 bases, leaving 15 bases of the junction unmatched. This CDR3 contains 18 residues. The CDR3 spells CASSPQTGIRPLNTEAFF. The CDR3 bases are TGTGCCAGCAGTCCGCAGACAGGGATTCGACCACTGAACACTGAAGCTTTCTTT.

CDR3 amino acids: CASSPSPRGAGETQYF. The CDR3 DNA reads as TGTGCCAGCAGCCCCTCCCCACGGGGGGCGGGGGAGACCCAGTACTTC. This rearrangement joins TRBV9 to TRBJ2-5; the D gene is possibly TRBD2 (7 bases). This CDR3 has 16 residues. V was pared by 4 bases and J by 5 bases, with 21 bases between. Per the germline V gene, CDR1 is SGDLS and CDR2 is YYNGEE.

The rearrangement joins TRBV5-1 to TRBJ2-2, with 9 bases identical to TRBD2. CDR3 size: 20 residues. The germline V gene has CDR1 SGHRS and CDR2 YFSETQ. The V and J ends lost 4 bases and 6 bases, in that order; junction bases with no gene match: 22. The DNA of the CDR3 is TGCGCCAGCAGCCCCGATTTCGCGGGAGGGCCGGCTTTCAGCCCCGGGGAGCTGTTTTTT. This codes for CASSPDFAGGPAFSPGELFF.

The chain links TRBV7-9 to TRBJ1-2; D is unresolved. The CDR3 has 17 residues. Looked up from germline, CDR1 is SEHNR and CDR2 is FQNEAQ (reference sequence). The V gene lost 3 bases and the J gene lost 8 bases, with 25 bases spanning the gap. The chain's CDR3 is CASSLSRTSFIARGYTF. For the CDR3, the DNA is TGTGCCAGCAGCTTGAGCCGGACGTCCTTTATAGCGAGGGGCTACACCTTC.

This chain connects TRBV5-5 to TRBJ1-5; TRBD1 matches 7 bases. Germline V lookup: CDR1 SGHKS, CDR2 YYEKEE (reference sequence). The CDR3 loop spans 16 amino acids. Trimming removed 4 bases from V and 0 bases from J; junction bases left unmatched: 7. Here the CDR3 DNA reads TGTGCCAGCAGCCCTGGGACAGCCTATAGCAATCAGCCCCAGCATTTT. Translation gives CASSPGTAYSNQPQHF. Combining the CDR3 with reference TRBV5-5 and TRBJ1-5 gives the whole variable domain DAGVTQSPTHLIKTRGQQVTLRCSPISGHKSVSWYQQVLGQGPQFIFQYYEKEERGRGNFPDRFSARQFPNYSSELNVNALLLGDSALYLCASSPGTAYSNQPQHFGDGTRLSIL.

The genes are TRBV28 and TRBJ1-3; D remains unclear. The ends were cut back, 6 bases at V and 1 base at J, with 13 bases in the middle. Germline lookup yields CDR1 MDHEN and CDR2 SYDVKM. The CDR3 consists of 15 residues. CDR3 region: CASSSTTPSGNTIYF. Written as DNA, the CDR3 is TGTGCCAGCAGCTCAACCACTCCGTCTGGAAACACCATATATTTT.

Points on this clone: Other nucleotide sequences from this sample produce the same CDR3. The genes are TRBV5-1 and TRBJ2-7, with D perhaps matching TRBD1 (6 bases). CDR3 length: 14 amino acids. Trimming shortened V by 0 bases and J by 1 base, and 8 bases separated the two germline ends. Germline CDR1 and CDR2: SGHRS and YFSETQ. The CDR3 is CASSLEGGSYEQYF. CDR3 coding DNA: TGCGCCAGCAGCTTGGAAGGGGGTTCCTACGAGCAGTACTTC.

The chain combines TRBV28 with TRBJ2-7, with 7 bases fitting TRBD1. V lost 6 bases and J lost 3; bases outside the gene matches: 5. CDR1 is MDHEN, CDR2 SYDVKM, per germline. This CDR3 has 13 residues. Written as DNA, the CDR3 is TGTGCCAGCAGACTCCGGGACAGCTACGAGCAGTACTTC. Translating gives CASRLRDSYEQYF.

This clone was observed once. The chain recombines TRBV6-5 with TRBJ1-2, with 7 bases lining up with TRBD1. This CDR3 is 14 amino acids long. Unmatched junction bases numbered 8, after V lost 6 bases and J lost 4 bases. Germline lookup yields CDR1 MNHEY and CDR2 SVGAGI. CDR3 in amino acids: CASRLGGQSYGYTF. For the CDR3, the DNA is TGTGCCAGCAGACTCGGGGGACAGTCCTATGGCTACACCTTC.

The chain couples TRBV9 to TRBJ2-7; 14 bases map to TRBD2. The CDR3 totals 16 residues. Germline trimming cut 2 bases from V and 6 bases from J; bases unmatched to any gene: 7. Germline CDR1 SGDLS, CDR2 YYNGEE. The CDR3 coding sequence is TGTGCCAGCAGCGTGGGACTAGCGGGAGTTACTGGCGAGCAGTACTTC. It translates to CASSVGLAGVTGEQYF.

The V call is TRBV10-1, the J call TRBJ2-1; TRBD2 might be the D (5 bases). The CDR3 totals 16 residues. Germline CDR1 WNHNN, CDR2 SYGVQD (reference sequence). The ends were cut back, 2 bases at V and 7 bases at J, with 18 bases in the middle. CDR3 bases: TGCGCCAGCAGTGAGGACGGGAATATAGGTTTTAATGAGCAGTTCTTC. It translates to CASSEDGNIGFNEQFF.

V is TRBV5-1 and J is TRBJ2-1, with unresolved D. The V end was cut by 2 bases, the J end by 3 bases, with 9 bases between. Germline CDR1 reads SGHRS; CDR2 reads YFSETQ. There are 14 residues in the CDR3. The CDR3 DNA reads as TGCGCCAGCAGCTTTCAGACTGGCTACAATGAGCAGTTCTTC. This sequence encodes CASSFQTGYNEQFF. Full variable domain (missing parts from reference TRBV5-1 and TRBJ2-1): KAGVTQTPRYLIKTRGQQVTLSCSPISGHRSVSWYQQTPGQGLQFLFEYFSETQRNKGNFPGRFSGRQFSNSRSEMNVSTLELGDSALYLCASSFQTGYNEQFFGPGTRLTVL.

The chain combines TRBV4-3 with TRBJ1-6; a possible D gene is TRBD1 (6 bases). Trimming removed 0 bases from V and 10 bases from J, with 16 bases in between. The CDR3 totals 16 residues. CDR1 is LGHNA, CDR2 YSLEER, per germline. The CDR3, as DNA: TGCGCCAGCAGCCAAGAATTCGGGGGGCAGGGGTCACCCCTCCACTTT. Translation gives CASSQEFGGQGSPLHF.

V usage is TRBV14 and J usage is TRBJ2-7; TRBD1 matches at 8 bases. CDR3 length: 15 amino acids. Germline V lookup: CDR1 SGHDN, CDR2 FVKESK. V was clipped by 2 bases and J by 7 bases; unmatched bases: 10. CDR3 residues: CASSQTGQGSWEQYF. CDR3 DNA sequence: TGTGCCAGCAGCCAAACTGGACAGGGAAGTTGGGAGCAGTACTTC.

This clone appeared once. The V and J genes are TRBV5-1 and TRBJ2-1, with D unresolved. The CDR3 covers 16 residues. Trimming pared 0 bases from V and 0 bases from J, leaving 10 bases between. CDR1 and CDR2 from the germline V gene are SGHRS and YFSETQ. In DNA, the CDR3 is TGCGCCAGCAGCTTGGAGGCGGCAAGCTCCTACAATGAGCAGTTCTTC. Protein product: CASSLEAASSYNEQFF.

The chain employs TRBV7-9 and TRBJ1-2, with a weak D call TRBD1 (5 bases). The V and J ends lost 1 base and 8 bases respectively, with 5 bases between them. This CDR3 spans 11 amino acids. CDR1 is SEHNR, CDR2 FQNEAQ, per germline (reference sequence). The CDR3 nucleotides are TGTGCCAGCAGCTTAGAGGGGGGCTACACCTTC. Protein product: CASSLEGGYTF. The full variable domain, in which reference TRBV7-9 and TRBJ1-2 provide the parts outside the CDR3, is DTGVSQNPRHKITKRGQNVTFRCDPISEHNRLYWYRQTLGQGPEFLTYFQNEAQLEKSRLLSDRFSAERPKGSFSTLEIQRTEQGDSAMYLCASSLEGGYTFGSGTRLTVV.

The genes are TRBV7-6 and TRBJ2-3, with 10 bases lining up with TRBD1. With 3 bases clipped from V and 3 bases from J, the junction kept 3 bases outside the gene matches. From germline, CDR1 is SGHVS and CDR2 FNYEAQ. This CDR3 is 15 amino acids long. The CDR3 protein is CASSFQDRGTDTQYF. CDR3 DNA sequence: TGTGCCAGCAGCTTCCAGGACAGGGGGACAGATACGCAGTATTTT. The full variable domain, completed using reference TRBV7-6 and TRBJ2-3, is GAGVSQSPRYKVTKRGQDVALRCDPISGHVSLYWYRQALGQGPEFLTYFNYEAQQDKSGLPNDRFSAERPEGSISTLTIQRTEQRDSAMYRCASSFQDRGTDTQYFGPGTRLTVL.

This chain connects TRBV28 to TRBJ1-6; tentative D call: TRBD1 (5 bases). Between the trimmed V and J ends, which lost 5 bases and 0 bases, there was a span of 11 bases. Germline CDR1 MDHEN, CDR2 SYDVKM. The CDR3 sequence is 16 residues long. CDR3 region: CASSGWGGSYNSPLHF. CDR3 bases: TGTGCCAGCAGTGGCTGGGGGGGCTCCTATAATTCACCCCTCCACTTT.

This chain uses TRBV12-3 or TRBV12-4 with TRBJ1-1; D is unresolved. This CDR3 comprises 11 residues. V lost 4 bases to trimming and J lost 3 bases, with 3 bases between them. CDR3: CASSSYTEAFF. The DNA of the CDR3 is TGTGCCAGCAGTTCATACACTGAAGCTTTCTTT.

The V and J genes are TRBV4-3 and TRBJ2-3, with TRBD1 as a possible D gene (5 bases). Germline assignment: CDR1 LGHNA and CDR2 YSLEER. The ends were cut back, 4 bases at V and 0 bases at J, with 11 bases in the middle. The CDR3 extends over 15 amino acids. The CDR3 loop reads CASSRAGLSTDTQYF. DNA for the CDR3: TGCGCCAGCAGCCGAGCAGGGCTTAGCACAGATACGCAGTATTTT.

This rearrangement joins TRBV6-2 or TRBV6-3 to TRBJ2-3; 9 nucleotides agree with TRBD2. The J segment lost 2 bases and the V segment lost 2 bases, leaving 2 bases of the junction unmatched. Germline lookup yields CDR1 MNHEY and CDR2 SVGEGT. There are 15 residues in the CDR3. The CDR3 DNA sequence: TGTGCCAGCAGTTACGCGGGGGGGTACACAGATACGCAGTATTTT. Amino acid sequence: CASSYAGGYTDTQYF.